This TCR beta chain was sequenced in a study of OX40 agonist ivuxolimab in advanced cancers. CDR1 and CDR2 from the germline V gene are MNHEY and SVGAGI. This CDR3 has 14 amino acids. Germline trimming cut 2 bases from V and 5 bases from J; bases unmatched to any gene: 3. Repertoires were generated with immunoSEQ multiplex PCR, while TCRdb's copy carries only in-frame clones and drops some. This sample has some 91,000 clones; around 87% occur once, and the top ten carry 3.5% to 5.5%. V is TRBV6-5 and J is TRBJ2-1; 7 bases line up with TRBD2. The material was CD4+ or CD8+ T cells sorted from blood, obtained in a trial of the OX40 agonist ivuxolimab. The clonotype originates from an adult with an advanced solid tumor such as melanoma, head and neck, liver or kidney cancer. CDR3 sequence reads: CASSYGLADNEQFF. The CDR3, as DNA: TGTGCCAGCAGTTACGGGCTAGCGGACAATGAGCAGTTCTTC.